These 32 T cell receptor beta chains were all obtained from the same sample, sequenced in a study (dated by TCRdb to 2015 to 2017). Libraries were built with 5' RACE. Sequenced using an Illumina MiSeq. The raw public data were reprocessed by TCRdb itself: fastp quality trimming at Q25, MiXCR clonotype calling, in-frame beta chains only. Records with the same CDR3 protein are collapsed into one entry carrying the most frequent genes and DNA. A total of 62,000 or so distinct CDR3 sequences appear in this sample, 26% of them only once. The ten largest make up roughly 2.3% of the sample. Tregs were isolated as CD4+CD25+CD127-/low cells. What was sequenced was tumor-infiltrating Tregs sorted from the breast tumor. Source of these receptors: a female donor with breast cancer.

The chain carries TRBV2 and TRBJ1-5; TRBD1 agrees at 8 bases. Germline CDR1 is SNHLY and CDR2 is FYNNEI. The J segment lost 6 bases and the V segment lost 7 bases, leaving 8 bases of the junction unmatched. The CDR3 length is 14 residues. The CDR3 loop reads CASTGQGRSQPQHF. In DNA form, the CDR3 reads TGTGCCAGCACTGGACAGGGTCGGAGTCAGCCCCAGCATTTT.

The table lists this clonotype with many counts. The chain uses TRBV6-2 or TRBV6-3 and TRBJ2-2; D unclear. V was trimmed by 6 bases and J by 6 bases, leaving 11 bases between them. Germline V lookup: CDR1 MNHEY, CDR2 SVGEGT. The CDR3 sequence is 13 residues long. CDR3 sequence: CASRQFMAGELFF. The CDR3 bases are TGTGCCAGCAGGCAATTCATGGCCGGGGAGCTGTTTTTT.

This clonotype has a handful of counts. The chain uses TRBV1 and TRBJ2-2; the table names TRBD2, a call not compared with the DNA. TRBV1 has pseudogene status. The CDR3 is 19 amino acids. The CDR3 region is CTSSQIAVSSGAHTGELFF. The CDR3 nucleotides read TGCACCAGCAGCCAGATTGCCGTCTCGAGTGGGGCCCACACCGGGGAGCTGTTTTTT.

Only a few counts were recorded for this clonotype. CDR3 protein: CASSQDRTGQGGSGANVLTF. CDR3 coding DNA: TGCGCCAGCAGCCAAGATCGGACGGGACAGGGTGGCTCTGGGGCCAACGTCCTGACTTTC. The J gene is TRBJ2-6, the V gene TRBV4-1; 9 bases map to TRBD1. The CDR3 sequence is 20 residues long. Unmatched junction bases numbered 9, after V lost 0 bases and J lost 0 bases. Germline V gene sequence: CDR1 MGHRA, CDR2 YSYEKL.

This clonotype appeared a few times. V is TRBV7-2 and J is TRBJ1-2, with 9 bases that match TRBD1. The CDR3 spans 15 residues. Germline V gene data show CDR1 as SGHTA and CDR2 as FQGNSA. Trimming took 5 bases from V and 8 from J; bases not matched to a gene: 12. CDR3 protein: CASSKRTGEQGGYTF. CDR3 bases: TGTGCCAGCAGCAAGCGGACAGGGGAACAAGGGGGCTACACCTTC.

This clonotype was counted many times. The chain recombines TRBV12-3 or TRBV12-4 with TRBJ2-1; either TRBD1 or TRBD2 may fit D (5 bases each). The CDR3 extends over 11 amino acids. V was shortened by 7 bases and J by 15 bases, with 16 bases between the two germline ends. The CDR3 coding sequence is TGTGCCAGCACCAACCTAGGTGGGGGGTTCTTC. Encoded protein: CASTNLGGGFF.

This chain links TRBV11-2 with TRBJ2-5; D unresolved. Deletions cut 0 bases from V and 2 bases from J, with 7 bases between. Germline values: CDR1 SGHAT, CDR2 FQNNGV. The CDR3 runs 14 residues. The DNA for the CDR3 is TGTGCCAGCAGCTTAGATCGACAACAAGAGACCCAGTACTTC. Translating gives CASSLDRQQETQYF.

This clonotype turned up a few times. This chain joins TRBV29-1 and TRBJ2-4; D is perhaps TRBD1 or TRBD2 (5 bases each). This CDR3 comprises 11 residues. The V end lost 5 bases, the J end lost 8 bases, and 10 bases lay between the germline ends. Germline V CDR1 and CDR2: SQVTM, ANQGSEA. The CDR3 region is CSVLGDHIQYF. The CDR3 bases are TGCAGCGTTCTGGGGGACCACATTCAGTACTTC.

This clonotype was counted ten times or more. The CDR3 protein is CASSYKGGADTQYF. CDR3 coding DNA: TGTGCCAGCAGTTACAAGGGGGGGGCAGATACGCAGTATTTT. The chain uses TRBV6-5 and TRBJ2-3; D is possibly TRBD2 (7 bases). Trimming took 2 bases from V and 4 from J, leaving 10 bases between them. Germline V gene sequence: CDR1 MNHEY, CDR2 SVGAGI. CDR3 length: 14 amino acids.

This clonotype was seen many times. The V call is TRBV7-2, the J call TRBJ2-1; TRBD2 matches 9 bases. J gave up 9 bases and V 4 bases, and 13 bases lay outside the gene matches. The CDR3 spans 16 residues. The germline CDR1 and CDR2 sequences are SGHTA and FQGNSA. The CDR3 region is CASSYRSGGGALEQFF. For the CDR3, the DNA is TGTGCCAGCAGCTATCGTTCGGGCGGGGGGGCCCTTGAGCAGTTCTTC.

The V and J genes are TRBV20-1 and TRBJ1-1, with 9 positions matching TRBD1. The trim removed 5 bases at V and 8 bases at J, leaving 9 bases unmatched. In germline, CDR1 is DFQATT, CDR2 SNEGSKA (reference sequence). The CDR3 is 13 residues long. CDR3 loop: CSAWWTGEAEAFF. The CDR3 bases are TGCAGTGCTTGGTGGACAGGGGAAGCAGAAGCTTTCTTT.

There are a few counts of this clonotype. The chain recombines TRBV7-9 with TRBJ2-1, with TRBD2 as a possible D gene (7 bases). In germline, CDR1 is SEHNR, CDR2 FQNEAQ (reference sequence). Deletions cut 7 bases from V and 4 bases from J, with 17 bases between. There are 15 residues in the CDR3. CDR3 in amino acids: CASTPRGAPYNEQFF. CDR3 bases: TGTGCCAGCACCCCCCGGGGGGCCCCTTACAATGAGCAGTTCTTC. The full variable domain, completed using reference TRBV7-9 and TRBJ2-1, is DTGVSQNPRHKITKRGQNVTFRCDPISEHNRLYWYRQTLGQGPEFLTYFQNEAQLEKSRLLSDRFSAERPKGSFSTLEIQRTEQGDSAMYLCASTPRGAPYNEQFFGPGTRLTVL.

V usage is TRBV12-3 or TRBV12-4 and J usage is TRBJ2-7; 11 bases agree with TRBD2. V was pared by 3 bases and J by 6 bases, with 7 bases of the junction left unmatched. The CDR3 loop spans 15 amino acids. CDR3 DNA sequence: TGTGCCAGCAGTTTTAACGGGCTAGCGGGAGGCGAGCAGTACTTC. This translates into CASSFNGLAGGEQYF.

This clonotype was detected many times. The rearrangement joins TRBV6-1 to TRBJ2-1, with 12 bases identical to TRBD2. The trim removed 7 bases at V and 7 bases at J, leaving 8 bases unmatched. The CDR3 contains 15 residues. Germline V gene lookup returns CDR1 MNHNS and CDR2 SASEGT. The CDR3 bases are TGTGCCAGCACCCCTAGCGGGAGGGCCGGGAATGAGCAGTTCTTC. Residues: CASTPSGRAGNEQFF.

This clonotype was observed a few times. The chain joins TRBV15 to TRBJ2-1; 9 bases are shared with TRBD2. Germline CDR1 is LNHNV and CDR2 is YYDKDF (reference sequence). This CDR3 is built from 16 residues. The trim removed 4 bases at V and 3 bases at J, leaving 7 bases unmatched. DNA of the CDR3: TGTGCCACCAGCACGGACGGGACTAGCTACTACAATGAGCAGTTCTTC. It translates to CATSTDGTSYYNEQFF.

V is TRBV5-1 and J is TRBJ1-1; possibly TRBD1 for D (5 bases). CDR1 is SGHRS and CDR2 is YFSETQ in the germline V gene. The V and J ends lost 5 bases and 5 bases respectively, with 7 bases between them. This CDR3 is built from 11 residues. The CDR3 nucleotides read TGCGCCAGCAGAAACAGGACTGAAGCTTTCTTT. It is translated as CASRNRTEAFF.

This clonotype came up a few times. V usage is TRBV4-1 and J usage is TRBJ2-7, with 9 nucleotides matching TRBD1. This CDR3 is 15 amino acids long. V trimming: 2 bases; J trimming: 6 bases; junction bases outside the gene matches: 8. Germline loops: CDR1 MGHRA, CDR2 YSYEKL. The CDR3 spells CASSQPGQGHGEQYF. The CDR3, as DNA: TGCGCCAGCAGCCAACCGGGACAGGGTCACGGCGAGCAGTACTTC.

This clonotype was observed many times. V gene TRBV5-4 combines with J gene TRBJ2-5; no clear D gene. CDR1 is SGHNT and CDR2 is YYREEE in the germline V gene (reference sequence). Trimming cost V 1 base and J 2 bases, with 6 bases left between them. The CDR3 sequence is 13 residues long. The CDR3 loop reads CASSLRVQETQYF. DNA for the CDR3: TGTGCCAGCAGCTTGCGGGTTCAAGAGACCCAGTACTTC.

Only one count was recorded for this clonotype. A read error is possible here, since a much larger clone lies one base away. The CDR3 ends on some other residue instead of the conserved phenylalanine or tryptophan, so this is likely a read error. The CDR3 DNA is TGCGCCAGCAGCACCCGACAGGCGGATGGCTACACCCTC. Its protein is CASSTRQADGYTL. The rearrangement uses TRBV5-1 and TRBJ1-2; a possible D gene is TRBD1 (6 bases). With 4 bases removed from V and 6 bases from J, the gap between germline ends came to 13 bases. Germline V gives CDR1 SGHRS, CDR2 YFSETQ. CDR3 length: 13 residues.

This clonotype has at least ten counts. This chain joins TRBV7-2 and TRBJ1-2, with D possibly TRBD1 on 5 matching bases. The V end was cut by 5 bases, the J end by 2 bases, with 12 bases between. Germline V gene sequence: CDR1 SGHTA, CDR2 FQGNSA. The CDR3 covers 14 residues. This CDR3 is CASSLWDGNYGYTF. The DNA of the CDR3 is TGTGCCAGCAGCCTATGGGACGGAAACTATGGCTACACCTTC.

Within the sample, this clonotype is medium-sized (0.01 to 0.1%). Mismatch with germline at one junction end may stem from a read error. The chain joins TRBV2 to TRBJ2-1; no firm D call. The CDR3 consists of 12 residues. CDR1 and CDR2 from the germline V gene are SNHLY and FYNNEI. Here the CDR3 reads CASSEWEFDVLF. The CDR3 nucleotides are TGTGCCAGCAGTGAATGGGAATTCGATGTTCTTTTC.

The V call is TRBV6-5, the J call TRBJ2-1; 11 nucleotides line up with TRBD2. Per the germline V gene, CDR1 is MNHEY and CDR2 is SVGAGI. CDR3 length: 16 residues. CDR3 in DNA: TGTGTCAGTAGTTACTCAGTTAGCGGGGGGGCGAATGAGCAGTTCTTC. As protein: CVSSYSVSGGANEQFF.

Details on this clonotype: One end of the junction fails to match germline, which may point to a read error. This chain connects TRBV4-1 to TRBJ1-2; D is unresolved. The CDR3 contains 14 residues. The germline gives CDR1 MGHRA, CDR2 YSYEKL. CDR3 bases: TGCGCCAGCAGCCTTCAGGCTGCTAGCTATGGCTACGCCTTC. As protein: CASSLQAASYGYAF.

This clonotype showed up just a few times. The V and J genes are TRBV6-2 or TRBV6-3 and TRBJ2-7; D possibly corresponds to TRBD1 (7 bases). This CDR3 comprises 11 residues. V lost 9 bases to trimming and J lost 6 bases, with 12 bases between them. The germline V gene encodes CDR1 MNHEY and CDR2 SVGEGT. The CDR3 DNA reads TGTGCCAGTAACAGGGGAGGCGAGCAGTACTTC. It specifies CASNRGGEQYF.

This clonotype has only a few counts. V usage is TRBV5-5 and J usage is TRBJ2-2; 8 bases fit TRBD2. J lost 2 bases, V lost 3 bases, and 6 bases had no gene match. CDR1 is SGHKS, CDR2 YYEKEE, per germline (reference sequence). The CDR3 extends over 16 amino acids. The CDR3 DNA is TGTGCCAGCAGCTATAGTTTAGCGGGAAACACCGGGGAGCTGTTTTTT. As protein: CASSYSLAGNTGELFF.

Comment on this clonotype: Given a much more abundant clone one base away, this may be a read error. V usage is TRBV11-2 and J usage is TRBJ1-1, with D unresolved. The CDR3 loop spans 12 amino acids. The ends were cut back, 9 bases at V and 4 bases at J, with 12 bases in the middle. Germline V gives CDR1 SGHAT, CDR2 FQNNGV. CDR3 residues: CARSVWGTEAFF. The CDR3 DNA sequence: TGTGCCAGGAGCGTTTGGGGCACTGAAGCTTTCTTT.

This clonotype was seen ten or more times. The chain couples TRBV20-1 to TRBJ1-6; maybe TRBD1 (6 bases). V was trimmed by 0 bases and J by 9 bases, leaving 12 bases between them. Germline values: CDR1 DFQATT, CDR2 SNEGSKA (reference sequence). This CDR3 region has 14 residues. The CDR3 DNA is TGCAGTGCTAGAGACAGGGGACGGGGTTCACCCCTCCACTTT. Translating gives CSARDRGRGSPLHF.

This chain uses TRBV7-9 with TRBJ2-1; 10 positions match TRBD2. There are 17 residues in the CDR3. The junction had 9 bases not matched to a gene; V was cut back by 0 bases and J by 7 bases. Germline V gene data show CDR1 as SEHNR and CDR2 as FQNEAQ (reference sequence). Here the CDR3 DNA reads TGTGCCAGCAGCTTAGCGGCTAGCGGGAGAGTCGGTAATGAGCAGTTCTTC. Encoded protein: CASSLAASGRVGNEQFF.

With regard to this clonotype: Sequence at one end of the junction differs from germline and may be a read error. The CDR3 coding sequence is TGTGCCACCAGCAGAGAACTAGCGGGAAGGATCTGCTCGAACATTCATTACTTC. Translation: CATSRELAGRICSNIHYF. This sequence joins TRBV15 and TRBJ2-4, with 10 bases matching TRBD2. Germline-derived CDR1 and CDR2 are LNHNV and YYDKDF (reference sequence). The CDR3 contains 18 residues.

The genes are TRBV4-3 and TRBJ1-3; 9 nucleotides align to TRBD1. The junction had 6 bases not matched to a gene; V was cut back by 4 bases and J by 2 bases. The CDR3 is 16 amino acids. Germline V CDR1 and CDR2: LGHNA, YSLEER. The CDR3 reads CASSLDRGKTGNTIYF. DNA of the CDR3: TGCGCCAGCAGCCTAGACAGGGGGAAGACTGGAAACACCATATATTTT.

The sample holds a few counts of this clonotype. V usage is TRBV4-2 and J usage is TRBJ1-2, with D unresolved. This CDR3 comprises 14 residues. V was cut by 4 bases and J by 6 bases, with 15 bases left in between. Germline CDR1 reads LGHNA; CDR2 reads YNFKEQ. The CDR3 spells CASSLRVGSHGYTF. CDR3 bases: TGTGCCAGCAGCCTAAGGGTAGGGTCCCATGGCTACACCTTC.

This clonotype appeared many times. This sequence joins TRBV28 and TRBJ2-3, with 7 bases lining up with TRBD1. Germline CDR1 MDHEN, CDR2 SYDVKM. V was clipped by 5 bases and J by 0 bases; unmatched bases: 5. This CDR3 contains 15 residues. As DNA, the CDR3 is TGTGCCAGCAGTCAGGGACAGCCTAGCACAGATACGCAGTATTTT. It yields the protein CASSQGQPSTDTQYF.